Shown below are 32 T cell receptor beta chains from a single sample sequenced in a study of early T cells in non-severe SARS-CoV-2 infection (dated by TCRdb to 2020 to 2023). Receptors were amplified or captured by 5' RACE. This sample was sequenced with a NextSeq 500. In-frame beta chains were kept once TCRdb had trimmed the public reads at Q25 with fastp and called clones with MiXCR. Identical CDR3 protein sequences are pooled into one entry, listed with their most common genes and DNA. The sample table shows about 29,000 distinct CDR3 sequences, and 5.5% to 6.5% are seen once. The ten biggest clones cover under 7% of the sample. The source material was whole blood. The receptor set was obtained from an adult who was a healthcare worker with PCR-confirmed SARS-CoV-2 infection or an uninfected control (not recorded which).

This clonotype showed up just a few times. The chain recombines TRBV9 with TRBJ2-2, with TRBD1 matching over 7 bases. The V segment lost 4 bases and the J segment 1 base; nucleotides outside the gene matches: 1. Looked up from germline, CDR1 is SGDLS and CDR2 is YYNGEE. CDR3 size: 14 residues. The CDR3 spells CASSRTGNTGELFF. CDR3 nucleotide sequence: TGTGCCAGCAGCCGGACAGGGAACACCGGGGAGCTGTTTTTT.

This clonotype was detected many times. The rearrangement joins TRBV19 to TRBJ1-5; D is uncertain. V was clipped by 1 base and J by 4 bases, with 11 bases between them. The germline V gene has CDR1 LNHDA and CDR2 SQIVND (reference sequence). The CDR3 has 15 residues. The CDR3 bases are TGTGCCAGTAGTATAGCGGGGTTCGGAAATCAGCCCCAGCATTTT. Translating it yields CASSIAGFGNQPQHF. The full variable domain, in which reference TRBV19 and TRBJ1-5 provide the parts outside the CDR3, is DGGITQSPKYLFRKEGQNVTLSCEQNLNHDAMYWYRQDPGQGLRLIYYSQIVNDFQKGDIAEGYSVSREKKESFPLTVTSAQKNPTAFYLCASSIAGFGNQPQHFGDGTRLSIL.

Ten or more counts support this clonotype. The V call is TRBV2, the J call TRBJ2-3; TRBD2 matches 10 bases. Germline V CDR1 and CDR2: SNHLY, FYNNEI. This CDR3 has 14 residues. Trimming at V came to 5 bases and at J to 4 bases, leaving 3 bases not matched to a gene. As DNA, the CDR3 is TGTGCCAGCAGTCCCGGGACTAGCGCAGATACGCAGTATTTT. Amino acids: CASSPGTSADTQYF.

The sample holds a few counts of this clonotype. The chain couples TRBV15 to TRBJ2-2; 10 nucleotides line up with TRBD2. Germline V gene lookup returns CDR1 LNHNV and CDR2 YYDKDF (reference sequence). Trimming cost V 1 base and J 4 bases; bases outside gene matches: 6. The CDR3 sequence is 17 residues long. Here the CDR3 DNA reads TGTGCCACCAGCAGAGTGCCACTAGCGGGGACCACCGGGGAGCTGTTTTTT. This codes for CATSRVPLAGTTGELFF.

This clonotype was counted at least ten times. The V and J genes are TRBV6-6 and TRBJ2-7; a weak D match, TRBD2 (5 bases). The CDR3 has 16 residues. Trimming pared 0 bases from V and 3 bases from J, leaving 15 bases between. Per germline, CDR1 MNHNY and CDR2 SVGAGI (reference sequence). Here the CDR3 reads CASSYSSGVGIYEQYF. In DNA, the CDR3 is TGTGCCAGCAGTTACTCCTCCGGGGTGGGAATCTACGAGCAGTACTTC.

The chain joins TRBV28 to TRBJ1-1; D perhaps matches TRBD1 (5 bases). The CDR3 contains 15 residues. With 7 bases removed from V and 0 bases from J, the gap between germline ends came to 15 bases. Germline-derived CDR1 and CDR2 are MDHEN and SYDVKM. CDR3 residues: CASTRNGGMNTEAFF. The DNA of the CDR3 is TGTGCCAGCACCAGAAATGGGGGGATGAACACTGAAGCTTTCTTT.

This clonotype has a count of ten or more. V usage is TRBV6-2 or TRBV6-3 and J usage is TRBJ2-1, with 12 bases matching TRBD2. Germline loops: CDR1 MNHEY, CDR2 SVGEGT. The V gene end was trimmed by 0 bases and the J gene end by 8 bases; junction bases not matched to a gene: 8. The CDR3 covers 17 residues. CDR3 bases: TGTGCCAGCAGTTACTCGATTCTAGCGGGGGGGATCGATGAGCAGTTCTTC. As protein: CASSYSILAGGIDEQFF.

This clonotype has a count of ten or more. The chain couples TRBV4-2 to TRBJ1-6; perhaps TRBD1 as D (6 bases). The CDR3 is 15 amino acids. The germline V gene has CDR1 LGHNA and CDR2 YNFKEQ. The germline V and J ends were trimmed by 1 base and 10 bases, with 14 bases remaining between them. The CDR3 sequence: CASSQVWGRGSPLHF. The CDR3 DNA follows: TGTGCCAGCAGCCAAGTTTGGGGGAGGGGGTCACCCCTCCACTTT.

At least ten counts were recorded for this clonotype. V gene TRBV4-3 combines with J gene TRBJ2-3; no definite D call. Between the trimmed V and J ends, which lost 6 bases and 1 base, there was a span of 14 bases. This CDR3 comprises 15 residues. Germline loops: CDR1 LGHNA, CDR2 YSLEER. As DNA, the CDR3 is TGCGCCAGCAGACGTCACCCTGGGGGCACAGATACGCAGTATTTT. This gives the protein CASRRHPGGTDTQYF.

This clonotype was counted only a few times. The genes are TRBV3-1 and TRBJ1-2; D gene uncertain. The CDR3 is 13 residues long. The germline CDR1 and CDR2 sequences are LGHDT and YNNKEL (reference sequence). Trimming removed 1 base from V and 7 bases from J, with 10 bases in between. The CDR3 DNA sequence: TGTGCCAGCAGCCAAGGTTATTGGGTTGGCTACACCTTC. Encoded protein: CASSQGYWVGYTF.

Many counts were recorded for this clonotype. V is TRBV6-2 or TRBV6-3 and J is TRBJ2-2; D not resolved. The CDR3 is 13 amino acids. V gave up 2 bases and J gave up 6 bases, with 7 bases separating them. Germline CDR1 is MNHEY and CDR2 is SVGEGT. This CDR3 is CASSYILSGELFF. CDR3 nucleotides: TGTGCCAGCAGTTACATCCTCTCCGGGGAGCTGTTTTTT.

This clonotype was picked up many times. The chain uses TRBV30 and TRBJ2-3, with D uncertain. The CDR3 loop spans 17 amino acids. The germline CDR1 and CDR2 sequences are GTSNPN and SVGIG (reference sequence). The V gene lost 0 bases and the J gene lost 6 bases, with 22 bases spanning the gap. CDR3 coding DNA: TGTGCCTGGAGTGTAATACGGACGTCTTCGTTTATGGATACGCAGTATTTT. It translates to CAWSVIRTSSFMDTQYF.

The CDR3, as DNA: TGTGCCAGCAGCGTAGCAACGGGGGCCAACACCGGGGAGCTGTTTTTT. Amino acid sequence: CASSVATGANTGELFF. V is TRBV9 and J is TRBJ2-2; either TRBD1 or TRBD2 may fit D (6 bases each). Germline V CDR1 and CDR2: SGDLS, YYNGEE. The CDR3 is made up of 16 amino acids. Trimming removed 0 bases from V and 2 bases from J, with 11 bases in between.

This clonotype was observed at least ten times. The rearrangement joins TRBV6-2 or TRBV6-3 to TRBJ2-3; D perhaps matches TRBD2 (5 bases). V was trimmed by 5 bases and J by 0 bases, leaving 9 bases between them. The CDR3 is 14 residues long. Looked up from germline, CDR1 is MNHEY and CDR2 is SVGEGT. The CDR3 nucleotides read TGTGCCAGCAGTCAGCGGTTCAGCACAGATACGCAGTATTTT. Protein: CASSQRFSTDTQYF.

This clonotype was observed a handful of times. This chain links TRBV15 with TRBJ2-2; 12 nucleotides agree with TRBD1. This CDR3 has 17 amino acids. The germline gives CDR1 LNHNV, CDR2 YYDKDF (reference sequence). Trimming removed 0 bases from V and 7 bases from J; junction bases left unmatched: 6. The CDR3 DNA reads TGTGCCACCAGCAGAGACCAGGGACAGGGGGCTGTCGGGGAGCTGTTTTTT. Protein product: CATSRDQGQGAVGELFF.

This clonotype was seen a handful of times. The chain is built from TRBV20-1 and TRBJ2-5, with 8 bases aligning to TRBD2. V lost 5 bases, J lost 4 bases, and 6 bases stayed unmatched. The CDR3 is 13 residues long. The germline V gene encodes CDR1 DFQATT and CDR2 SNEGSKA (reference sequence). This CDR3 is CSALTSALETQYF. As DNA, the CDR3 is TGCAGTGCTCTGACTAGCGCGCTAGAGACCCAGTACTTC.

This clonotype was seen at least ten times. For the CDR3, the DNA is TGTGCCAGCAGTTTATACCGGGACCGGACCTACGAGCAGTACTTC. It translates to CASSLYRDRTYEQYF. The chain combines TRBV27 with TRBJ2-7; TRBD1 or TRBD2 may be the D gene (5 bases each). The length of the CDR3 is 15 residues. V lost 1 base, J lost 2 bases, and 12 bases lay in between. Germline V gene lookup returns CDR1 MNHEY and CDR2 SMNVEV (reference sequence).

This clonotype was seen at least ten times. The chain is built from TRBV4-3 and TRBJ1-1; D is unclear. Looked up from germline, CDR1 is LGHNA and CDR2 is YSLEER. V gave up 0 bases and J gave up 7 bases, with 9 bases separating them. The CDR3 runs to 13 residues. The DNA for the CDR3 is TGCGCCAGCAGCCAAGATCCCAGGCATGAAGCTTTCTTT. Protein: CASSQDPRHEAFF.

This clonotype was seen at least ten times. The chain links TRBV7-6 to TRBJ2-3; 10 bases align to TRBD2. The CDR3 is made up of 19 amino acids. Germline values: CDR1 SGHVS, CDR2 FNYEAQ. The ends lost 1 base at V and 7 bases at J; junction bases unmatched: 17. The CDR3 reads CASSLVPRSERGGLNTQYF. The DNA of the CDR3 is TGTGCCAGCAGCTTAGTTCCCCGTTCCGAGCGGGGGGGCTTAAATACGCAGTATTTT.

This clonotype was seen many times. The chain carries TRBV7-2 and TRBJ2-7, with D maybe TRBD2 (6 bases). This CDR3 is 14 amino acids long. Germline CDR1 is SGHTA and CDR2 is FQGNSA. The V and J ends lost 0 bases and 0 bases respectively, with 6 bases between them. CDR3 sequence: CASSLAGSSYEQYF. The CDR3 coding sequence is TGTGCCAGCAGCTTAGCCGGGAGCTCCTACGAGCAGTACTTC.

This clonotype was seen many times. The V call is TRBV20-1, the J call TRBJ2-7; TRBD1 agrees at 7 bases. Trimming at V came to 1 base and at J to 7 bases, leaving 4 bases not matched to a gene. Germline V lookup: CDR1 DFQATT, CDR2 SNEGSKA (reference sequence). The CDR3 has 12 residues. The CDR3 is CSARVGGGEQYF. The CDR3 nucleotides read TGCAGTGCTAGAGTAGGGGGCGGGGAGCAGTACTTC.

This chain joins TRBV20-1 and TRBJ2-3; 13 nucleotides line up with TRBD2. Germline lookup yields CDR1 DFQATT and CDR2 SNEGSKA (reference sequence). This CDR3 contains 19 residues. The junction had 9 bases not matched to a gene; V was cut back by 0 bases and J by 0 bases. CDR3 nucleotide sequence: TGCAGTGCTAGAGACCGACTAGCGGGGGGATTTGCTAGCACAGATACGCAGTATTTT. Encoded protein: CSARDRLAGGFASTDTQYF.

This clonotype was seen ten or more times. J is TRBJ2-5 and V is TRBV7-9; D is unclear. The V end lost 5 bases, the J end lost 5 bases, and 18 bases lay between the germline ends. The CDR3 covers 15 residues. Germline CDR1 is SEHNR and CDR2 is FQNEAQ (reference sequence). Here the CDR3 reads CASSASPPAQETQYF. The CDR3 nucleotides are TGTGCCAGCAGCGCGAGCCCCCCAGCTCAGGAGACCCAGTACTTC.

This clonotype turned up a few times. The chain carries TRBV28 and TRBJ2-6; D gene unclear. Germline V gene data show CDR1 as MDHEN and CDR2 as SYDVKM. The CDR3 sequence is 15 residues long. Trimming left V 5 bases short and J 0 bases short, with 8 bases between. The CDR3, as DNA: TGTGCCAGCAGTCCTACACCCTCTGGGGCCAACGTCCTGACTTTC. The encoded protein is CASSPTPSGANVLTF.

This clonotype was seen ten or more times. The V and J genes are TRBV4-2 and TRBJ2-5; D uncertain. In germline, CDR1 is LGHNA, CDR2 YNFKEQ. The CDR3 spans 14 residues. Trimming removed 1 base from V and 2 bases from J, with 8 bases in between. The CDR3 spells CASSQGNFQETQYF. The DNA of the CDR3 is TGTGCCAGCAGCCAAGGAAACTTTCAAGAGACCCAGTACTTC.

This clonotype was counted at least ten times. This rearrangement joins TRBV12-2 to TRBJ1-1; no check of the table's D call, TRBD1, against the DNA was made. TRBV12-2 is described as a pseudogene. This CDR3 comprises 17 residues. The CDR3 sequence: CASRLAPHGVWTTEAFF. For the CDR3, the DNA is TGTGCAAGTCGCTTAGCCCCGCATGGGGTTTGGACAACTGAAGCTTTCTTT.

V and J are TRBV12-3 or TRBV12-4 and TRBJ1-4, with unresolved D. The V end lost 6 bases, the J end lost 8 bases, and 16 bases lay between the germline ends. There are 14 residues in the CDR3. CDR3 loop: CASSNSGSLEKLFF. CDR3 nucleotide sequence: TGTGCCAGCAGCAACTCTGGGTCTTTGGAAAAACTGTTTTTT.

The rearrangement links TRBV7-2 to TRBJ2-7, with TRBD1 identical over 8 bases. The CDR3 loop spans 16 amino acids. The trim removed 5 bases at V and 2 bases at J, leaving 11 bases unmatched. Per germline, CDR1 SGHTA and CDR2 FQGNSA. DNA of the CDR3: TGTGCCAGCAGCCCGGCTGTGGCAGGGGGCACCTACGAGCAGTACTTC. Amino acids: CASSPAVAGGTYEQYF. The full variable domain, rest sourced from reference TRBV7-2 and TRBJ2-7, is GAGVSQSPSNKVTEKGKDVELRCDPISGHTALYWYRQSLGQGLEFLIYFQGNSAPDKSGLPSDRFSAERTGGSVSTLTIQRTQQEDSAVYLCASSPAVAGGTYEQYFGPGTRLTVT.

At least ten counts were recorded for this clonotype. The chain uses TRBV6-6 and TRBJ2-7, with D possibly matching TRBD2 (6 bases). Per the germline V gene, CDR1 is MNHNY and CDR2 is SVGAGI (reference sequence). The V end lost 6 bases, the J end lost 2 bases, and 17 bases lay between the germline ends. The CDR3 consists of 15 residues. CDR3 sequence: CASRLDVGGTYEQYF. The CDR3 DNA sequence: TGTGCCAGCAGGCTCGATGTGGGGGGAACCTACGAGCAGTACTTC.

This clonotype appeared many times. The chain links TRBV30 to TRBJ2-7; D perhaps matches TRBD2 (5 bases). The CDR3 consists of 12 residues. Germline V gives CDR1 GTSNPN, CDR2 SVGIG (reference sequence). V lost 1 base and J 4 bases, leaving 8 bases between the germline ends. Written as DNA, the CDR3 is TGTGCCTGGAGTGCCGGGGATTACGAGCAGTACTTC. Amino acids: CAWSAGDYEQYF.

This clonotype was counted a few times. The CDR3 DNA sequence: TGTGCCAGCAGTCCTCGAGGGGGGCCGATCTCCTACGAGCAGTACTTC. This gives the protein CASSPRGGPISYEQYF. V gene TRBV27 combines with J gene TRBJ2-7; D is tentatively TRBD1 or TRBD2 (6 bases each). The CDR3 has 16 amino acids. V was clipped by 5 bases and J by 0 bases, with 17 bases between them. Germline V gene sequence: CDR1 MNHEY, CDR2 SMNVEV (reference sequence).

This rearrangement joins TRBV28 to TRBJ1-2; D unresolved. The V gene's germline CDR1 is MDHEN and CDR2 SYDVKM. V lost 2 bases, J lost 4 bases, and 11 bases lay in between. The CDR3 runs 14 residues. The CDR3 protein is CASSLTSPAYGYTF. The DNA for the CDR3 is TGTGCCAGCAGTTTAACTAGTCCGGCCTATGGCTACACCTTC.